Following are 17 T cell receptor beta chains from one sample sequenced in a study of T cell repertoires in cytomegalovirus infection. MiXCR was run by TCRdb on the reads, yielding one entry per CDR3 protein. Among around 740,000 distinct CDR3 sequences listed, 35% were seen once. The material sequenced was PBMCs. All receptors come from a human donor in good health (CMV status not recorded). Some clones in this sample may be carry-over from other donors' samples.

The chain uses TRBV4-1 and TRBJ2-4; 9 bases agree with TRBD1. Trimming removed 5 bases from V and 1 base from J; junction bases left unmatched: 3. CDR3 size: 15 residues. Per the germline V gene, CDR1 is MGHRA and CDR2 is YSYEKL. The CDR3 is CASSGTGSAKNIQYF. The CDR3 DNA reads as TGCGCCAGCAGCGGGACAGGGTCTGCCAAAAACATTCAGTACTTC.

The chain links TRBV28 to TRBJ2-3; 8 positions match TRBD2. Trimming took 7 bases from V and 7 from J; bases not matched to a gene: 10. CDR3 size: 14 residues. The germline CDR1 and CDR2 sequences are MDHEN and SYDVKM. CDR3 in amino acids: CASTNRGGLHTQYF. The CDR3 DNA reads TGTGCCAGCACTAACCGGGGGGGCCTCCATACGCAGTATTTT.

The chain recombines TRBV29-1 with TRBJ1-2; TRBD1 matches 8 bases. This CDR3 has 12 amino acids. The V segment lost 7 bases and the J segment 8 bases; nucleotides outside the gene matches: 9. Germline assignment: CDR1 SQVTM and CDR2 ANQGSEA. CDR3 protein: CSAEQGGWGYTF. For the CDR3, the DNA is TGCAGCGCCGAACAGGGGGGTTGGGGCTACACCTTC.

This clonotype was counted only a few times. The V and J genes are TRBV19 and TRBJ2-7, with a possible D match to TRBD1 (5 bases). V was clipped by 7 bases and J by 0 bases, with 7 bases between them. Germline CDR1 LNHDA, CDR2 SQIVND (reference sequence). The length of the CDR3 is 12 residues. The DNA of the CDR3 is TGTGCCAGTAAGGACAACTCCTACGAGCAGTACTTC. Its translation: CASKDNSYEQYF.

This clonotype has just a few counts. This rearrangement joins TRBV7-8 to TRBJ2-2, with a weak D call TRBD2 (5 bases). V shed 1 base and J shed 13 bases, with 13 bases lying between them. This CDR3 has 13 residues. Looked up from germline, CDR1 is SGHVS and CDR2 is FQNEAQ. The CDR3 region is CASSLGRDLGLFF. CDR3 DNA: TGTGCCAGCAGCTTAGGTCGGGATCTGGGGCTGTTTTTT.

Concerning this clonotype: It is likely a read error, because the conserved phenylalanine at the end of the CDR3 is missing. The chain couples TRBV28 to TRBJ2-7, with D tentatively TRBD1 or TRBD2 (8 bases each). Germline loops: CDR1 MDHEN, CDR2 SYDVKM. Trimming removed 7 bases from V and 4 bases from J, with 20 bases in between. This CDR3 contains 15 residues. The CDR3 region is CASTPGGGGFYEQYL. The CDR3 nucleotides read TGTGCCAGCACCCCAGGGGGCGGGGGGTTTTACGAGCAGTACTTA.

The chain joins TRBV12-3 or TRBV12-4 to TRBJ1-5; D not certain. Trimming removed 0 bases at V and 7 bases at J, with 10 bases between. CDR3 size: 14 residues. The CDR3 nucleotides are TGTGCCAGCAGTTTAGCATCGAGTGGGCAGCCCCAGCATTTT. The encoded protein is CASSLASSGQPQHF.

The chain carries TRBV29-1 and TRBJ1-2; possible D gene TRBD1, 6 bases. The CDR3 contains 13 residues. V lost 6 bases and J lost 2, with 13 bases in between. Germline V gives CDR1 SQVTM, CDR2 ANQGSEA. CDR3 loop: CSVEGGWNYGYTF. The CDR3 DNA follows: TGCAGCGTCGAGGGGGGTTGGAACTATGGCTACACCTTC.

This chain links TRBV6-8 with TRBJ1-5, with D possibly TRBD1 on 5 matching bases. Germline CDR1 and CDR2: MNHGY and SAAAGT. CDR3 length equals 15 residues. V lost 5 bases and J 1 base, leaving 12 bases between the germline ends. DNA of the CDR3: TGTGCCAGCAGTGGCCGAGGACAAAGCAATCAGCCCCAGCATTTT. Translating it yields CASSGRGQSNQPQHF.

The chain recombines TRBV28 with TRBJ2-5, with D perhaps TRBD1 or TRBD2 (6 bases each). The germline V and J ends were trimmed by 5 bases and 5 bases, with 18 bases remaining between them. Germline V gene data show CDR1 as MDHEN and CDR2 as SYDVKM. The CDR3 runs to 15 residues. CDR3 loop: CASSVTGGGIETQYF. CDR3 DNA: TGTGCCAGCAGTGTGACAGGCGGCGGGATCGAGACCCAGTACTTC.

J is TRBJ2-7 and V is TRBV20-1; tentatively, D is TRBD2 (6 bases). CDR3 length: 11 residues. The V gene lost 2 bases and the J gene lost 9 bases, with 11 bases spanning the gap. The germline V gene encodes CDR1 DFQATT and CDR2 SNEGSKA (reference sequence). The CDR3 here is CSARLQGGQYF. DNA for the CDR3: TGCAGTGCTAGACTGCAGGGAGGGCAGTACTTC.

CDR3 bases: TGTGCCAGCAATTCGAGGGGCGAGCAGTACTTC. Residues: CASNSRGEQYF. The chain carries TRBV28 and TRBJ2-7; D possibly matches TRBD1 or TRBD2 (5 bases each). V lost 7 bases, J lost 6 bases, and 10 bases lay in between. Germline loops: CDR1 MDHEN, CDR2 SYDVKM. The CDR3 sequence is 11 residues long. The whole variable domain, filled in from reference TRBV28 and TRBJ2-7, reads DVKVTQSSRYLVKRTGEKVFLECVQDMDHENMFWYRQDPGLGLRLIYFSYDVKMKEKGDIPEGYSVSREKKERFSLILESASTNQTSMYLCASNSRGEQYFGPGTRLTVT.

V gene TRBV27 combines with J gene TRBJ1-6; no definite D call. The CDR3 length is 18 residues. Germline values: CDR1 MNHEY, CDR2 SMNVEV (reference sequence). The V and J ends lost 6 bases and 3 bases respectively, with 21 bases between them. CDR3 amino acids: CASRTTGDAWIYNSPLHF. The CDR3 nucleotides read TGTGCCAGCAGGACAACCGGGGATGCCTGGATCTATAATTCACCCCTCCACTTT.

This clonotype was picked up a small number of times. The chain couples TRBV27 to TRBJ2-5; 11 bases line up with TRBD2. Germline V CDR1 and CDR2: MNHEY, SMNVEV (reference sequence). J gave up 5 bases and V 3 bases, and 11 bases lay outside the gene matches. The CDR3 contains 17 residues. The CDR3 nucleotides are TGTGCCAGCAGTTTCACTAGCGGGAGCCTCCTGGGGGAGACCCAGTACTTC. It specifies CASSFTSGSLLGETQYF.

This clonotype was picked up a small number of times. The chain has TRBV5-6 and TRBJ1-5; D unresolved. CDR3 size: 16 residues. Germline V gene data show CDR1 as SGHDT and CDR2 as YYEEEE. V lost 0 bases and J 2 bases, leaving 12 bases between the germline ends. This chain's CDR3 is CASSLDGGVGNQPQHF. DNA of the CDR3: TGTGCCAGCAGCTTGGATGGAGGCGTCGGCAATCAGCCCCAGCATTTT.

The chain combines TRBV19 with TRBJ2-7; 7 nucleotides line up with TRBD2. V lost 5 bases, J lost 4 bases, and 8 bases stayed unmatched. CDR3 length equals 14 residues. CDR1 and CDR2 from the germline V gene are LNHDA and SQIVND (reference sequence). The DNA for the CDR3 is TGTGCCAGTAGTCCAGGCGGGAGCGGTTACGAGCAGTACTTC. This encodes CASSPGGSGYEQYF. Together with reference TRBV19 and TRBJ2-7, the CDR3 gives the full variable domain: DGGITQSPKYLFRKEGQNVTLSCEQNLNHDAMYWYRQDPGQGLRLIYYSQIVNDFQKGDIAEGYSVSREKKESFPLTVTSAQKNPTAFYLCASSPGGSGYEQYFGPGTRLTVT.

This clonotype came up a few times. V and J are TRBV20-1 and TRBJ1-5; the D is unclear. Germline V CDR1 and CDR2: DFQATT, SNEGSKA (reference sequence). Deletions cut 3 bases from V and 2 bases from J, with 8 bases between. The length of the CDR3 is 13 residues. CDR3 sequence: CSASREGNQPQHF. The CDR3 DNA reads TGCAGTGCTAGTCGGGAGGGCAATCAGCCCCAGCATTTT.